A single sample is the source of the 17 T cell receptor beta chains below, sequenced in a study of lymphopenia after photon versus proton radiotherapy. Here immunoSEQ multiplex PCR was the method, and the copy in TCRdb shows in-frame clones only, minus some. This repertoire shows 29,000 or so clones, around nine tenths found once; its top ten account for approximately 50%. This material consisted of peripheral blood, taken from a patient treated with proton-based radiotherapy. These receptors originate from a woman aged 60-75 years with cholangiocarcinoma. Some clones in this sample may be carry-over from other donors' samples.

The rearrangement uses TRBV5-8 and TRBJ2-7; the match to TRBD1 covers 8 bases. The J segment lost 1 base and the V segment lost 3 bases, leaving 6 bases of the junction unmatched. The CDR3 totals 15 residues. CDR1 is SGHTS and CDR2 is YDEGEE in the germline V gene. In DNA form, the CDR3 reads TGTGCCAGCAGCTGGCCGGGACAGGCTTCCTACGAGCAGTACTTC. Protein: CASSWPGQASYEQYF.

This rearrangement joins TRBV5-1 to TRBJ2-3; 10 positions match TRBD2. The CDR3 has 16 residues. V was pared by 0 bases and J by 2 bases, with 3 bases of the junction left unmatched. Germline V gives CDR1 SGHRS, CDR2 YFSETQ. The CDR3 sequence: CASSLGAGGPTDTQYF. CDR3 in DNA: TGCGCCAGCAGCTTGGGAGCGGGAGGGCCCACAGATACGCAGTATTTT. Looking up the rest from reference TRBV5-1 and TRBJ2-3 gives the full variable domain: KAGVTQTPRYLIKTRGQQVTLSCSPISGHRSVSWYQQTPGQGLQFLFEYFSETQRNKGNFPGRFSGRQFSNSRSEMNVSTLELGDSALYLCASSLGAGGPTDTQYFGPGTRLTVL.

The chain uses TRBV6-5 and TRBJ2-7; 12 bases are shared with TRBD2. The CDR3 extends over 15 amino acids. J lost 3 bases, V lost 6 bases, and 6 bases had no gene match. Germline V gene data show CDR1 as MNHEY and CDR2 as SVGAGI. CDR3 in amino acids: CASSRGLAGIYEQYF. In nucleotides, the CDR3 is TGTGCCAGCAGCCGCGGACTAGCGGGGATCTACGAGCAGTACTTC.

CDR3 sequence reads: CASSLRRSGELFF. The CDR3 region has the DNA TGTGCCAGCAGCTTACGTAGGTCGGGGGAGCTGTTTTTT. The gene calls are TRBV7-9 and TRBJ2-2; D is unresolved. This CDR3 comprises 13 residues. Germline assignment: CDR1 SEHNR and CDR2 FQNEAQ (reference sequence). With 2 bases removed from V and 8 bases from J, the gap between germline ends came to 9 bases.

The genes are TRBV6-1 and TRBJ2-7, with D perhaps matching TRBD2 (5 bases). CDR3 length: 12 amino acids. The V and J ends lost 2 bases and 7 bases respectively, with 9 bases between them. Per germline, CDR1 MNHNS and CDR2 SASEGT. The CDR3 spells CASSEIWEEQYF. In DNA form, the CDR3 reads TGTGCCAGCAGTGAAATCTGGGAGGAGCAGTACTTC.

The DNA of the CDR3 is TGTGCCAGCAGCTTATTCTGGCAGGGAGACACCGGGGAGCTGTTTTTT. This gives the protein CASSLFWQGDTGELFF. The chain recombines TRBV7-6 with TRBJ2-2; D is possibly TRBD1 or TRBD2 (5 bases each). Germline loops: CDR1 SGHVS, CDR2 FNYEAQ. The V and J ends lost 2 bases and 3 bases respectively, with 13 bases between them. The length of the CDR3 is 16 residues.

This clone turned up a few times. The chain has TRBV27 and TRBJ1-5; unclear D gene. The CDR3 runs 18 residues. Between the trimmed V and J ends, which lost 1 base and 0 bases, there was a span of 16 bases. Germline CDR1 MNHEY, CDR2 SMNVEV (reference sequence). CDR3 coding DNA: TGTGCCAGCAGTTTATGGGGAGACCGATTCTATAGCAATCAGCCCCAGCATTTT. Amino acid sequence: CASSLWGDRFYSNQPQHF.

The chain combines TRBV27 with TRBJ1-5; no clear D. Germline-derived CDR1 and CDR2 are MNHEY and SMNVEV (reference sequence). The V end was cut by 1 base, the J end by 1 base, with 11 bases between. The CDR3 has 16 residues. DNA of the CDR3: TGTGCCAGCAGTTTATATCCTCCTCAAAGCAATCAGCCCCAGCATTTT. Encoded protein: CASSLYPPQSNQPQHF.

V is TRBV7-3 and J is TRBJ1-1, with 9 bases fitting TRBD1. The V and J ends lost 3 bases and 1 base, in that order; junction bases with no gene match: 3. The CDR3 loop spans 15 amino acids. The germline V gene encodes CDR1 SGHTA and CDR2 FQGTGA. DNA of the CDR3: TGTGCCAGCAGCTTTACAGGGGGCGGGAACACTGAAGCTTTCTTT. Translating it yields CASSFTGGGNTEAFF.

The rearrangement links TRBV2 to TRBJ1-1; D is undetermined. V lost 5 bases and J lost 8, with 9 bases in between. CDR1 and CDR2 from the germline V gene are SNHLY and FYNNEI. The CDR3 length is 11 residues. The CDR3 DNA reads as TGTGCCAGCAGTTGGGGTGCCGAAGCTTTCTTT. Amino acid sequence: CASSWGAEAFF.

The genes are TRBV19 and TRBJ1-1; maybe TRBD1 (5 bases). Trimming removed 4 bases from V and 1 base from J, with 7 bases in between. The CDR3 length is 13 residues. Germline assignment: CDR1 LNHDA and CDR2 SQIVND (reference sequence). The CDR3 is CASSRGRNTEAFF. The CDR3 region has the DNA TGTGCCAGTAGTAGGGGACGGAACACTGAAGCTTTCTTT.

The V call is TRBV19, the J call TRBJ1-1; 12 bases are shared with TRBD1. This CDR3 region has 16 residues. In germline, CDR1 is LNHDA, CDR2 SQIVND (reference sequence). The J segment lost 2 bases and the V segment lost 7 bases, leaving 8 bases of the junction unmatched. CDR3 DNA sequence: TGTGCCAGTAATAGGGGACAGGGGGCTTCTAACACTGAAGCTTTCTTT. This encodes CASNRGQGASNTEAFF.

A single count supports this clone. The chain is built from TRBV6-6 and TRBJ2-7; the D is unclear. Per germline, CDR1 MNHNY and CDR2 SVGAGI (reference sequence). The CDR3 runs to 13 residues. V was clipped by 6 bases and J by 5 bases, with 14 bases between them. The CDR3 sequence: CASRNTAGHEQYF. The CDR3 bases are TGTGCCAGCAGAAATACGGCTGGACACGAGCAGTACTTC.

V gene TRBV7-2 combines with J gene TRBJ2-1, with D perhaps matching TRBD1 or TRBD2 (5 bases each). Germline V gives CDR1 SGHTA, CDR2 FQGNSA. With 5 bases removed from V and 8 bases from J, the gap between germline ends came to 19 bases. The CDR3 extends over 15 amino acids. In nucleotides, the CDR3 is TGTGCCAGCAGCACCGGGGCCCAGAGGTCCTATGAGCAGTTCTTC. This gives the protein CASSTGAQRSYEQFF.

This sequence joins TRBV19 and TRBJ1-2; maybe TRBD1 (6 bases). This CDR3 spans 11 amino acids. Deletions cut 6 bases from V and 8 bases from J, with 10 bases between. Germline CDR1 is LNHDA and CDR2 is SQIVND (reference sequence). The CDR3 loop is CASRAGDGYTF. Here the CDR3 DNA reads TGTGCCAGTAGGGCAGGGGACGGCTACACCTTC.

In DNA form, the CDR3 reads TGTGCCAGCAGCTTGGGACAGGGGAACAATGAGCAGTTCTTC. Translated, it gives CASSLGQGNNEQFF. The chain is built from TRBV5-4 and TRBJ2-1, with TRBD1 matching 8 bases. This CDR3 spans 14 amino acids. J was trimmed by 5 bases and V by 0 bases; bases with no gene match: 1. Germline V gene sequence: CDR1 SGHNT, CDR2 YYREEE (reference sequence).

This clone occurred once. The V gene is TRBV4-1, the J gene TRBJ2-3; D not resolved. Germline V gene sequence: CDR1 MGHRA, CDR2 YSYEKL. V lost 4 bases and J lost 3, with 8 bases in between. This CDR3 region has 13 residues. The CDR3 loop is CASSRWGTDTQYF. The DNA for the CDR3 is TGCGCCAGCAGCCGCTGGGGTACAGATACGCAGTATTTT.